This T cell receptor (beta chain) derives from a study of shared clonotypes between healthy human individuals. Study as a whole: Each donor contributed plates that comprised three CD4 naive, three CD4 memory, two CD8 naive and one CD8 memory.

Each replicate PCR on the sorted subsets used roughly 190 ng DNA (around 30,000 T cell genomes). TCRdb's copy holds only in-frame clones and misses some; the assay was immunoSEQ multiplex PCR. Seen here are roughly 1,600,000 clones, around 98.5% observed once, and the top ten hold roughly 0.35%. Germline-derived CDR1 and CDR2 are SGHAT and FQDESV (reference sequence). CDR3 length: 11 amino acids. Trimming shortened V by 6 bases and J by 5 bases, and 5 bases separated the two germline ends. CD45RA-negative memory and CD45RA+ naive subsets were split from the CD4+ cells. The TCR was taken from a man aged 30-40 years in good health. Source material: naive CD4+ T cells sorted from blood. Subset described: CD45RA+ positively selected. The chain employs TRBV11-1 and TRBJ1-3, with D unresolved. The CDR3 coding sequence is TGTGCCAGCAGACAAAGAAACACCATATATTTT. Residues: CASRQRNTIYF.